The clone carrying this TCR beta chain has ten or more counts. Its antigen remains unidentified. Method: immunoSEQ multiplex PCR; TCRdb's copy keeps in-frame clones and lacks some. The record shows 40,000 to 60,000 clones for this sample, with no singletons present. The record originates from a study of T cells after posttransplantation cyclophosphamide. The study's findings and limits: Blood and skin or GI T cell repertoires showed limited TRB overlap. After PTCy, TRB diversity resembled that of CNI/methotrexate controls.

Germline CDR1 reads SGDLS; CDR2 reads YYNGEE. This CDR3 region has 16 residues. V lost 0 bases and J 5 bases, leaving 18 bases between the germline ends. Sequencing input: PBMCs. This sequence was found in a man aged 35 to 55 in good health, CMV-negative, and a related stem cell transplant donor. The rearrangement joins TRBV9 to TRBJ2-7, with a weak D call TRBD2 (6 bases). The CDR3 here is CASSVATGGIFHEQYF. The CDR3 DNA is TGTGCCAGCAGCGTAGCTACGGGCGGGATCTTCCACGAGCAGTACTTC.